Listed below are T cell receptor beta chains from one sample, sequenced in a study of beta chain features in type 1 diabetes. The data were produced by immunoSEQ multiplex PCR, yet TCRdb's version contains in-frame clones alone and is incomplete. The sample includes around 250,000 clones, just over 20% of them seen just once. Sequencing used naive CD4+ T cells from blood. These receptor sequences come from a woman aged 40 to 49 with type 1 diabetes. CDR3s include the opening cysteine and the closing phenylalanine or tryptophan. A D gene is named only where the DNA matches it firmly. Where a row states a size, it is once, few, many or the class of an expanded clone; other rows omit it.

D gene	clone size	V gene	CDR3 length	J gene	CDR3 DNA	CDR3 protein
NA	few	TRBV30	16	TRBJ1-1	TGTGCCTGGAGTGTAGCGGGGGTCTACATGAACACTGAAGCTTTCTTT	CAWSVAGVYMNTEAFF
TRBD1	NA	TRBV28	14	TRBJ1-1	TGTGCCAGCACCATTGGACAGGGGGCGATTGAAGCTTTCTTT	CASTIGQGAIEAFF
NA	few	TRBV9	13	TRBJ1-1	TGTGCCAGCAGCGGACAGGTGGCCACTGAAGCTTTCTTT	CASSGQVATEAFF
NA	NA	TRBV5-1	15	TRBJ1-5	TGCGCCAGCAGCTTGCAACCGGAGAGCAATCAGCCCCAGCATTTT	CASSLQPESNQPQHF
NA	few	TRBV27	14	TRBJ1-1	TGTGCCAGCATCCCGACGGACATGAACACTGAAGCTTTCTTT	CASIPTDMNTEAFF
TRBD2	few	TRBV7-3	15	TRBJ2-3	TGTGCCAGCAGCCCCACTAGCGGGAGGCCAGATACGCAGTATTTT	CASSPTSGRPDTQYF
TRBD2	few	TRBV4-2	16	TRBJ2-7	TGTGCCAGCAGCCAAGATCTAGGGGCGGGGGACTACGAGCAGTACTTC	CASSQDLGAGDYEQYF
NA	NA	TRBV9	12	TRBJ1-2	TGTGCCAGCAGTGGACAGCGGAGAGTCTACACCTTC	CASSGQRRVYTF
NA	few	TRBV6-5	15	TRBJ2-7	TGTGCCAGCAGTTACTCGGCCAGGGGCTCCTACGAGCAGTACTTC	CASSYSARGSYEQYF
TRBD1	few	TRBV2	13	TRBJ2-5	TGTGCCAGCAGTACGGGACAGGGGGAGACCCAGTACTTC	CASSTGQGETQYF
NA	NA	TRBV9	14	TRBJ2-7	TGTGCCAGCAGCTTTGGACAGACCCCCTACGAGCAGTACTTC	CASSFGQTPYEQYF
NA	NA	TRBV7-9	17	TRBJ2-2	TGTGCCAGCAGCGACGTAGGGGGATCGGGTGCCACCGGGGAGCTGTTTTTT	CASSDVGGSGATGELFF
NA	few	TRBV25-1	14	TRBJ2-5	TGTGCCAGCAGTGACCTGGGGGCCCAAGAGACCCAGTACTTC	CASSDLGAQETQYF
NA	NA	TRBV4-1	14	TRBJ2-7	TGCGCCAGCAGCCAAGAACAGGACTCCTACGAGCAGTACTTC	CASSQEQDSYEQYF
NA	NA	TRBV2	14	TRBJ1-2	TGTGCCAGCAGTGAGGCAGGGACTAACTATGGCTACACCTTC	CASSEAGTNYGYTF
NA	once	TRBV29-1	14	TRBJ1-4	TGCAGCGTGGTACCGGGACAAGGAAGTGAAAAACTGTTTTTT	CSVVPGQGSEKLFF
NA	NA	TRBV7-2	12	TRBJ2-4	TGTGCCAGCAGCTCGGACGGAGGCATTCAGTACTTC	CASSSDGGIQYF
NA	NA	TRBV27	14	TRBJ2-7	TGTGCCAGCAGTAGAGATGGGACTGCTAGGGAGCAGTACTTC	CASSRDGTAREQYF
NA	few	TRBV5-4	12	TRBJ1-1	TGTGCCAGCAGCTTGAATAGGGGAGAAGCTTTCTTT	CASSLNRGEAFF
NA	NA	TRBV6-5	16	TRBJ2-7	TGTGCCAGCAGTTACTCTAGGGGGTCCCCGGCAAGCGAGCAGTACTTC	CASSYSRGSPASEQYF